Following are 9 T cell receptor beta chains from one sample sequenced in a study of blood T cell repertoires in COVID-19. Sequenced by immunoSEQ multiplex PCR; TCRdb stores in-frame clones only, minus some. The sample holds roughly 380,000 clones, roughly 90% seen once. Sequenced: PBMCs or T cells enriched from blood (not recorded which). The receptors were gathered from a woman aged 25 to 45 who had been exposed to COVID-19.

This chain links TRBV6-2 or TRBV6-3 with TRBJ1-6; 10 bases are a match to TRBD1. Germline loops: CDR1 MNHEY, CDR2 SVGEGT. The V and J ends lost 5 bases and 8 bases, in that order; junction bases with no gene match: 6. CDR3 length equals 15 residues. Here the CDR3 reads CASSRRDRGDSPLHF. The CDR3 bases are TGTGCCAGCAGTCGCCGGGACAGGGGTGATTCACCCCTCCACTTT.

The chain combines TRBV15 with TRBJ1-1; 7 bases align to TRBD1. V dropped 1 base and J dropped 1; count of bases not matched to a gene: 3. CDR1 and CDR2 (germline): LNHNV, YYDKDF (reference sequence). The CDR3 runs 15 residues. The CDR3 DNA reads as TGTGCCACCAGCAGAGGAAACAGGGGGAACACTGAAGCTTTCTTT. Translated, it gives CATSRGNRGNTEAFF.

The J gene is TRBJ2-3, the V gene TRBV18; TRBD2 matches at 8 bases. Germline V gene lookup returns CDR1 KGHSH and CDR2 LQKENI. The ends lost 2 bases at V and 6 bases at J; junction bases unmatched: 7. This CDR3 is built from 15 residues. In nucleotides, the CDR3 is TGTGCCAGCTCACCATTCCGAGCTAGCGGGGATACGCAGTATTTT. Residues: CASSPFRASGDTQYF.

CDR3 coding DNA: TGTGCCAGCAGCTTCGATGAGCAGTTCTTC. Amino acids: CASSFDEQFF. This chain links TRBV7-9 with TRBJ2-1; D gene uncertain. The V gene lost 3 bases and the J gene lost 8 bases, with 2 bases spanning the gap. Germline CDR1 is SEHNR and CDR2 is FQNEAQ (reference sequence). The CDR3 covers 10 residues.

This chain links TRBV6-2 or TRBV6-3 with TRBJ2-7; 9 bases are a match to TRBD1. Germline trimming cut 5 bases from V and 5 bases from J; bases unmatched to any gene: 1. Germline CDR1 MNHEY, CDR2 SVGEGT. This CDR3 has 12 residues. CDR3 region: CASSGQGNEQYF. CDR3 in DNA: TGTGCCAGCAGTGGACAGGGGAACGAGCAGTACTTC.

The gene calls are TRBV5-1 and TRBJ1-2; D remains ambiguous. The CDR3 is 14 residues long. With 0 bases removed from V and 4 bases from J, the gap between germline ends came to 10 bases. CDR1 SGHRS and CDR2 YFSETQ come from the germline V gene. CDR3 DNA sequence: TGCGCCAGCAGCTTGGTATCCCGAGTCTATGGCTACACCTTC. It is translated as CASSLVSRVYGYTF.

The genes are TRBV7-9 and TRBJ2-5; the match to TRBD1 covers 9 bases. The CDR3 runs 17 residues. J gave up 3 bases and V 7 bases, and 15 bases lay outside the gene matches. The germline gives CDR1 SEHNR, CDR2 FQNEAQ (reference sequence). Here the CDR3 reads CASTPSYRGRSKETQYF. CDR3 sequence (DNA): TGTGCCAGCACCCCCTCCTACAGGGGGCGATCGAAAGAGACCCAGTACTTC.

This chain joins TRBV28 and TRBJ1-5, with 7 bases matching TRBD1. The trim removed 5 bases at V and 0 bases at J, leaving 10 bases unmatched. This CDR3 is built from 17 residues. The germline V gene has CDR1 MDHEN and CDR2 SYDVKM. The CDR3 region is CASSPRTGLYSNQPQHF. The CDR3 DNA reads TGTGCCAGCAGTCCCAGGACAGGCTTGTATAGCAATCAGCCCCAGCATTTT.

V is TRBV19 and J is TRBJ1-5; D unresolved. In germline, CDR1 is LNHDA, CDR2 SQIVND (reference sequence). This CDR3 comprises 14 residues. Trimming pared 3 bases from V and 3 bases from J, leaving 9 bases between. DNA of the CDR3: TGTGCCAGTAGTATGGAGGGTTTCAATCAGCCCCAGCATTTT. Its protein is CASSMEGFNQPQHF.